This T cell receptor beta chain was sequenced during a study of cytomegalovirus exposure and HLA in healthy donors. The study's findings and limits: There were reportedly fewer N-insertions in an Asian-associated ancestry cluster than the roughly 670-donor mean, in a later analysis.

This clone came up once. Its matching antigen is unknown. One end of the junction varies from germline; a read error may be responsible. The CDR3 is 15 amino acids. Looked up from germline, CDR1 is SEHNR and CDR2 is FQNEAQ (reference sequence). The PCR made use of 60 Vbeta and 13 Jbeta primers. Method: immunoSEQ multiplex PCR; TCRdb's copy keeps in-frame clones and lacks some. The table includes approximately 89,000 clones, around 77% detected once. This receptor was obtained from a man aged 25 to 40 in good health and CMV-seronegative. What was sequenced was PBMCs. This sequence joins TRBV7-9 and TRBJ2-7, with 13 bases identical to TRBD2. Here the CDR3 reads CSSSWTSGSRYEQYF. CDR3 bases: TGTTCCAGCAGCTGGACTAGCGGGAGCAGGTACGAGCAGTACTTC.